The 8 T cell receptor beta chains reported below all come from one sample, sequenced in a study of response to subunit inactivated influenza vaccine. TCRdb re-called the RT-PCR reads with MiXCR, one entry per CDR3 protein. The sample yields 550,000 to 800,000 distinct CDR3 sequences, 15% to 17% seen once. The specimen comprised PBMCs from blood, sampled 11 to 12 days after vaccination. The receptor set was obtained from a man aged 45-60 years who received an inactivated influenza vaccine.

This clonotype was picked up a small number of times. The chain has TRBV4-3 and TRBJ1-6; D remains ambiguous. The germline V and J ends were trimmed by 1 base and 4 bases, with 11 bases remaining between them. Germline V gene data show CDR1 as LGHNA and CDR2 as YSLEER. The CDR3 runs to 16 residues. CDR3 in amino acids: CASSQGGLEYNSPLHF. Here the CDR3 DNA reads TGCGCCAGCAGCCAAGGAGGTCTAGAGTATAATTCACCCCTCCACTTT.

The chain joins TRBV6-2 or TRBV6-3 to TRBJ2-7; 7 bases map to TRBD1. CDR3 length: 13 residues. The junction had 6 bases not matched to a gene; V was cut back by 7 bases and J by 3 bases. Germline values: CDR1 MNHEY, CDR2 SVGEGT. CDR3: CASNWDSYYEQYF. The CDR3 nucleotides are TGTGCCAGCAATTGGGACAGCTACTACGAGCAGTACTTC.

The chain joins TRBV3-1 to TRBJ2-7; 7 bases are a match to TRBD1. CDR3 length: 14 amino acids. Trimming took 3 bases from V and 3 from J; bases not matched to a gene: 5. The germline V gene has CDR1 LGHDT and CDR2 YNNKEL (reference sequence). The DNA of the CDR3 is TGTGCCAGCAGCCATCCCGGGACAGACTACGAGCAGTACTTC. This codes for CASSHPGTDYEQYF.

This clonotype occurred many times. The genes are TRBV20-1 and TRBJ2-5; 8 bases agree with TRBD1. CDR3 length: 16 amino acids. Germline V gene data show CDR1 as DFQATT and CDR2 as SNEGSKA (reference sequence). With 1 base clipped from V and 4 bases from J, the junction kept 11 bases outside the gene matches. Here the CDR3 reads CSARGGADRGRETQYF. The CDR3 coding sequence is TGCAGTGCTAGAGGAGGGGCAGACAGGGGAAGAGAGACCCAGTACTTC.

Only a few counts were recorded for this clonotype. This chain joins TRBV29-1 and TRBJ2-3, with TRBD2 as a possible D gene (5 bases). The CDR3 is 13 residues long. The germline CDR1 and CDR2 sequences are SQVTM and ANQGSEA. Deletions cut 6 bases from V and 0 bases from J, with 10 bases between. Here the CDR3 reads CSVHGVSTDTQYF. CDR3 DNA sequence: TGCAGCGTACACGGGGTGAGCACAGATACGCAGTATTTT.

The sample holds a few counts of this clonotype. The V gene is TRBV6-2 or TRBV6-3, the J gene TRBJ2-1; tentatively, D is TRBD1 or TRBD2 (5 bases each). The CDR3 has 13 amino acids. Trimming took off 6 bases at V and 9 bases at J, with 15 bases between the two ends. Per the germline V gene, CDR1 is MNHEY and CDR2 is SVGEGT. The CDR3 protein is CASSHGGAGEQFF. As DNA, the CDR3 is TGTGCCAGCAGCCACGGTGGGGCGGGTGAGCAGTTCTTC.

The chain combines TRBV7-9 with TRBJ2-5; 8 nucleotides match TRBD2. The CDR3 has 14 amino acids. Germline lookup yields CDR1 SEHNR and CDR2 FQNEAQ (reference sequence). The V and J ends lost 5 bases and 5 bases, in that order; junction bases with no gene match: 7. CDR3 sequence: CASSPWTSRETQYF. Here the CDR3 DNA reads TGTGCCAGCAGCCCTTGGACTAGCCGGGAGACCCAGTACTTC. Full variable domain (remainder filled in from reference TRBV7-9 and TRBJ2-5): DTGVSQNPRHKITKRGQNVTFRCDPISEHNRLYWYRQTLGQGPEFLTYFQNEAQLEKSRLLSDRFSAERPKGSFSTLEIQRTEQGDSAMYLCASSPWTSRETQYFGPGTRLLVL.

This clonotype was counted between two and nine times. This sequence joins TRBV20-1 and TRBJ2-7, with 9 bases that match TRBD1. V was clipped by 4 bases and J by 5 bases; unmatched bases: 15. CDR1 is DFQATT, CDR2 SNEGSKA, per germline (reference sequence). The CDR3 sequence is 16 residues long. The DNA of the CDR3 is TGCAGTGCTAAGGGCATGGACAGGGGCAGTTCTGACGAGCAGTACTTC. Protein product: CSAKGMDRGSSDEQYF.